The clone carrying this T cell receptor beta chain was detected once. The sample belongs to a study of blood T cell repertoires in COVID-19. Across the study: PBMCs, B-cell-depleted T cells, or T cells were the source of the cDNA or gDNA that made up the material.

Germline V lookup: CDR1 SGHRS, CDR2 YFSETQ. V was pared by 2 bases and J by 0 bases, with 5 bases between. The CDR3 runs to 13 residues. Measured with immunoSEQ multiplex PCR; TCRdb has only the in-frame clones, and not every one. The sample lists roughly 230,000 clones, around 91% occurring once. Followed longitudinally, the Seattle patients had been enrolled during active infection. V and J are TRBV5-1 and TRBJ1-2, with D uncertain. The sample taken for sequencing was peripheral blood. This receptor was obtained from a woman in her fifties or sixties with COVID-19, enrolled during active disease. CDR3 sequence (DNA): TGCGCCAGCAGCTTCGGAGCTAACTATGGCTACACCTTC. It translates to CASSFGANYGYTF.